A selection of T cell receptor beta chains follows, all from one sample in a study of T-cell reconstitution after alpha-beta-depleted transplantation in children. TCRdb re-derived calls from the PCR reads in MiXCR, one entry per CDR3 protein. Altogether approximately 230,000 distinct CDR3 sequences are present, about 25% being singletons, with the ten largest covering over 2.5%. The sample here was PBMCs, taken before TCRalphabeta/CD19-depleted stem cell transplant. These receptor sequences come from a girl aged 2-10 years with Fanconi anemia, due to receive a stem cell transplant. The conserved cysteine and the conserved F or W are not part of the CDR3 here.

TRBV20-1	TRBJ2-3	SARDPTEGADTQY
TRBV12-2	TRBJ2-1	ASRLGSGEREMGDNEQF
TRBV29-1	TRBJ2-3	SVVAGGGTDTQY
TRBV20-1	TRBJ1-2	SARKDPIVGYT
TRBV7-3	TRBJ1-1	ASSLGQGTEAF
TRBV11-2	TRBJ2-3	ASSRPIAVSETGPSTDTQY
TRBV20-1	TRBJ2-3	SACWGTDTQY
TRBV6-1	TRBJ2-1	ASSDRVGEQF
TRBV12-3/TRBV12-4	TRBJ2-7	ASRARDSFSYEQY
TRBV18	TRBJ2-1	ASSPSRTSSNEQF
TRBV28	TRBJ2-5	ASSLVVPSGGPEETQY
TRBV20-1	TRBJ1-3	SAREWGGNTIY
TRBV12-3/TRBV12-4	TRBJ2-5	ASSWTLQETQY
TRBV20-1	TRBJ2-1	SASRSSDEQF
TRBV7-2	TRBJ1-2	ASSSRDKNNYGYT